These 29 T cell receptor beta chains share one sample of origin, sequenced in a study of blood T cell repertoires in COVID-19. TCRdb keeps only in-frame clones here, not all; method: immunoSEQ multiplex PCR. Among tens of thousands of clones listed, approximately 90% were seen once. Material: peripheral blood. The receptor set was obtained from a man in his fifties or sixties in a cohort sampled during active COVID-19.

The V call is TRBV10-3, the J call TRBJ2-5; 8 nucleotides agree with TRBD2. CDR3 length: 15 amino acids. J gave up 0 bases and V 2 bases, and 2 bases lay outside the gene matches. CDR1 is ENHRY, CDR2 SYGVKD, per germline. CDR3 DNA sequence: TGTGCCATCAGTGAGGTAGCGGGGTACCAAGAGACCCAGTACTTC. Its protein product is CAISEVAGYQETQYF.

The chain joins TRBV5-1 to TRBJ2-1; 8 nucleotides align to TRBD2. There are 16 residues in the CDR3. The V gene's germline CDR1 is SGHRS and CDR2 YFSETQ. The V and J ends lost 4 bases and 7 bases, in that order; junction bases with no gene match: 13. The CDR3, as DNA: TGCGCCAGCAGCCCCCCGGGGGGGGGCCGAGAGAATGAGCAGTTCTTC. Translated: CASSPPGGGRENEQFF. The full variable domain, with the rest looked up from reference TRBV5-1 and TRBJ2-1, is KAGVTQTPRYLIKTRGQQVTLSCSPISGHRSVSWYQQTPGQGLQFLFEYFSETQRNKGNFPGRFSGRQFSNSRSEMNVSTLELGDSALYLCASSPPGGGRENEQFFGPGTRLTVL.

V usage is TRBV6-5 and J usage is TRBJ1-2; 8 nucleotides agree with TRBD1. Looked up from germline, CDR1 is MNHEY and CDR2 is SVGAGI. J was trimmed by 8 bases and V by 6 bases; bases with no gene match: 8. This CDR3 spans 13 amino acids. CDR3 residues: CASSMDRAYGYTF. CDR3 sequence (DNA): TGTGCCAGCAGCATGGACAGGGCTTACGGCTACACCTTC.

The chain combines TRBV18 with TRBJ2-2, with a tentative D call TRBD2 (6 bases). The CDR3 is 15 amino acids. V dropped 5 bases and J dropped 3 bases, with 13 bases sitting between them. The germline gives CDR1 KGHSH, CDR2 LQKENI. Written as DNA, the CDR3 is TGTGCCAGCTCATCGGAGGGCGGGTACACCGGGGAGCTGTTTTTT. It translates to CASSSEGGYTGELFF. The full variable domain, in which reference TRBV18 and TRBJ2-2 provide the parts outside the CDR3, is NAGVMQNPRHLVRRRGQEARLRCSPMKGHSHVYWYRQLPEEGLKFMVYLQKENIIDESGMPKERFSAEFPKEGPSILRIQQVVRGDSAAYFCASSSEGGYTGELFFGEGSRLTVL.

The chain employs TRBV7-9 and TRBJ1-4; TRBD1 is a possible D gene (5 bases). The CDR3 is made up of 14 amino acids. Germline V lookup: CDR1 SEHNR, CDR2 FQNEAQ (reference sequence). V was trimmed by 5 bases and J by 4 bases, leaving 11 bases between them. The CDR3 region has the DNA TGTGCCAGCAGCCGGGGGACGAGTAATGAAAAACTGTTTTTT. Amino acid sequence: CASSRGTSNEKLFF.

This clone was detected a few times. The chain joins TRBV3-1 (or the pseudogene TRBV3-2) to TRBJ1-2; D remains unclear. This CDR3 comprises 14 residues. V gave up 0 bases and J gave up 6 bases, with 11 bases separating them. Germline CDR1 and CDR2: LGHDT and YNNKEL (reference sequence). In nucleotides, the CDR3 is TGTGCCAGCAGCCAAGAGAGGGAGAGGAATGGCTACACCTTC. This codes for CASSQERERNGYTF.

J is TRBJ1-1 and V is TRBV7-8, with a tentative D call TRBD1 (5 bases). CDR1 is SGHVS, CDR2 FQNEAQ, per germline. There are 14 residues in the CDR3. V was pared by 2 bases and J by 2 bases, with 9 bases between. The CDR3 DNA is TGTGCCAGCAGCTTAAGCGGGGGAAACACTGAAGCTTTCTTT. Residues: CASSLSGGNTEAFF.

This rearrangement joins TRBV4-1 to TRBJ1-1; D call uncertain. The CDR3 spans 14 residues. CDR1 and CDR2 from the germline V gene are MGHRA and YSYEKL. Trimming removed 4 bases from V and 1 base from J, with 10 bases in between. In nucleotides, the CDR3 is TGCGCCAGCAGCCCCCGTCCAGGGAACACTGAAGCTTTCTTT. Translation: CASSPRPGNTEAFF.

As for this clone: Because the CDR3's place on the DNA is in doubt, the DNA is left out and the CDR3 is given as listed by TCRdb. The CDR3 spells CASSNMVASGTQYF. The V gene is TRBV21-1, the J gene TRBJ2-3; the table names TRBD2, a call not compared with the DNA. TRBV21-1 is annotated as a pseudogene. With termini counted, the CDR3 has 14 amino acids.

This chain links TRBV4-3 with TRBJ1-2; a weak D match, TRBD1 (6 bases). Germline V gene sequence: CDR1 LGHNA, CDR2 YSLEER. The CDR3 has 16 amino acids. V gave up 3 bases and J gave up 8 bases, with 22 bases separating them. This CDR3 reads CASSQETGSYSGGYTF. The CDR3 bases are TGCGCCAGCAGCCAGGAGACAGGATCCTATTCCGGGGGCTACACCTTC.

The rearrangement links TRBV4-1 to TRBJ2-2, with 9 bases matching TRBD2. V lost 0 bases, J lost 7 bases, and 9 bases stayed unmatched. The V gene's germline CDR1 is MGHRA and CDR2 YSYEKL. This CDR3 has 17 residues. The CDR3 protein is CASSQEWLAGQGGELFF. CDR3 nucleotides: TGCGCCAGCAGCCAAGAGTGGCTAGCGGGACAAGGCGGGGAGCTGTTTTTT.

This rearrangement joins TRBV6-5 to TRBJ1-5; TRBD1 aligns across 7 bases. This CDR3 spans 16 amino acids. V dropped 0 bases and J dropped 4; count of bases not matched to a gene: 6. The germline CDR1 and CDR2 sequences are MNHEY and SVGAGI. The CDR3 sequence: CASSYSGTAGNQPQHF. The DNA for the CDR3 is TGTGCCAGCAGTTACTCGGGGACAGCAGGAAATCAGCCCCAGCATTTT.

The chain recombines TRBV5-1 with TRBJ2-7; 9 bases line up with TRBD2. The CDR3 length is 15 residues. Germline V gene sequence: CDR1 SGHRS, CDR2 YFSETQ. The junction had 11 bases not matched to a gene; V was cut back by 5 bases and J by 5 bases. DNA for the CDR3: TGCGCCAGCAGGTCCTTAGCGGGGGACCCCGACGAGCAGTACTTC. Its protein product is CASRSLAGDPDEQYF.

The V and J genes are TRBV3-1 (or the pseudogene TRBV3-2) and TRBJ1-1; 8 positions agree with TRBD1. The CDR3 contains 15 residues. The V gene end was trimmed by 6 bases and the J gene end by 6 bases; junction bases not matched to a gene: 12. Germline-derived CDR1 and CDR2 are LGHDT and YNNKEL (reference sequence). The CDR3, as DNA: TGTGCCAGCAGGCACTCCCTTCCACAGGGGGCTGAAGCTTTCTTT. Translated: CASRHSLPQGAEAFF.

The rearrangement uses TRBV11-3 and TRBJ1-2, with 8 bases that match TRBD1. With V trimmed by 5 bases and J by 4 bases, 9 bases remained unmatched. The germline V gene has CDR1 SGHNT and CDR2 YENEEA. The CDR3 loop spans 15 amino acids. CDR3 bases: TGTGCCAGCAGCCACTCCGGACAGGGCGGCTATGGCTACACCTTC. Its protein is CASSHSGQGGYGYTF.

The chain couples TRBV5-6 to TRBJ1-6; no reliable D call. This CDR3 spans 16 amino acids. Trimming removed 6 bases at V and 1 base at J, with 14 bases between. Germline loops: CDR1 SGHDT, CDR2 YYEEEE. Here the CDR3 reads CASTPQKESYNSPLHF. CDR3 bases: TGTGCCAGCACCCCACAGAAAGAGTCCTATAATTCACCCCTCCACTTT. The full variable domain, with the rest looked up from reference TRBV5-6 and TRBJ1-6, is DAGVTQSPTHLIKTRGQQVTLRCSPKSGHDTVSWYQQALGQGPQFIFQYYEEEERQRGNFPDRFSGHQFPNYSSELNVNALLLGDSALYLCASTPQKESYNSPLHFGNGTRLTVT.

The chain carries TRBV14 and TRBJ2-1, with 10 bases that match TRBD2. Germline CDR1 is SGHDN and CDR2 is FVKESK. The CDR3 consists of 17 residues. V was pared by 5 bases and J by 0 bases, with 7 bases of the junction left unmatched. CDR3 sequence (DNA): TGTGCCAGCAGCTCCGTTAGCGGGAGGACCTCCTACAATGAGCAGTTCTTC. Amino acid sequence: CASSSVSGRTSYNEQFF.

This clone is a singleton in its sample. CDR3 protein: CASRASGVRTDTQYF. Written as DNA, the CDR3 is TGTGCCAGCAGGGCTAGCGGGGTTAGAACAGATACGCAGTATTTT. The chain carries TRBV5-5 and TRBJ2-3; TRBD2 matches at 9 bases. The J segment lost 3 bases and the V segment lost 5 bases, leaving 7 bases of the junction unmatched. Germline V CDR1 and CDR2: SGHKS, YYEKEE (reference sequence). The CDR3 covers 15 residues.

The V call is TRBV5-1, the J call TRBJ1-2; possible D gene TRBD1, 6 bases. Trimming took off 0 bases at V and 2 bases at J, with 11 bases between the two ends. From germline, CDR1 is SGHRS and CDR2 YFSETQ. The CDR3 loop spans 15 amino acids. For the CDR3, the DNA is TGCGCCAGCAGCTTGGGGGCAGGGGAGAACTATGGCTACACCTTC. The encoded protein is CASSLGAGENYGYTF.

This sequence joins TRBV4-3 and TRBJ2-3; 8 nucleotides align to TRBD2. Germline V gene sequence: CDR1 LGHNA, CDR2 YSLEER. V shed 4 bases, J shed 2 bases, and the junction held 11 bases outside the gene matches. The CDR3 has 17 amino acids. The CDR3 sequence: CASSPPGGRGDTDTQYF. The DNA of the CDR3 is TGCGCCAGCAGCCCCCCGGGGGGGAGGGGGGACACAGATACGCAGTATTTT.

Here the CDR3 DNA reads TGTGCCAGCAGCTTAGATGGAGGGAGCGGCCGCACAGATACGCAGTATTTT. Encoded protein: CASSLDGGSGRTDTQYF. V usage is TRBV11-3 and J usage is TRBJ2-3, with a possible D match to TRBD2 (6 bases). Germline V gene sequence: CDR1 SGHNT, CDR2 YENEEA. The CDR3 has 17 residues. V was clipped by 0 bases and J by 1 base, with 14 bases between them.

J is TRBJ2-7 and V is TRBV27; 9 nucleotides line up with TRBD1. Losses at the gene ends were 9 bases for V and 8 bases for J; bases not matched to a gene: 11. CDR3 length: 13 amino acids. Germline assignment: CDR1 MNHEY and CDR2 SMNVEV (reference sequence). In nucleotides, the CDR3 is TGTGCCAGAACCGGGACAGGGTATGAAAAGCAGTACGTC. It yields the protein CARTGTGYEKQYV.

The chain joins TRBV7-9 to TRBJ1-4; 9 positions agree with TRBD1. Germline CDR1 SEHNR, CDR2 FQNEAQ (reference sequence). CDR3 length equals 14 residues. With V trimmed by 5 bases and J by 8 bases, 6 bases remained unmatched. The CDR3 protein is CASSPGQGREKLFF. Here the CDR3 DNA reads TGTGCCAGCAGCCCGGGACAGGGACGAGAAAAACTGTTTTTT.

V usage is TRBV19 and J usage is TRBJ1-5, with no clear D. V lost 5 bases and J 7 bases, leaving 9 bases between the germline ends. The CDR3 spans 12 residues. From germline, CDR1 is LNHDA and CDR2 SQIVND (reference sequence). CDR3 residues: CASSYYGQPQHF. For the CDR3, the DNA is TGTGCCAGTAGTTACTACGGCCAGCCCCAGCATTTT.

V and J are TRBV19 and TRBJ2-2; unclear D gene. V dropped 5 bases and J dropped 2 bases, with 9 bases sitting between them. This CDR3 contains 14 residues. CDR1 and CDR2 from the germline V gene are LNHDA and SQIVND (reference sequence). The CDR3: CASSPGRNTGELFF. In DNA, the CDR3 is TGTGCCAGTAGTCCTGGGCGTAACACCGGGGAGCTGTTTTTT.

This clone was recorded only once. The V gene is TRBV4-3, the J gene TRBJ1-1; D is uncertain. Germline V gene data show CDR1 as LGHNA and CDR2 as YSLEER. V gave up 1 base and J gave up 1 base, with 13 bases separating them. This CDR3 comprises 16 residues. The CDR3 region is CASSQAPLEANTEAFF. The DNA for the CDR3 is TGCGCCAGCAGCCAAGCCCCTCTTGAGGCGAACACTGAAGCTTTCTTT.

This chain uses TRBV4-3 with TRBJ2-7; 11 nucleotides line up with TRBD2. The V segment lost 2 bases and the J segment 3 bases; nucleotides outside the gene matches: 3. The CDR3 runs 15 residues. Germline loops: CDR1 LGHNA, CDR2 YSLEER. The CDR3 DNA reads TGCGCCAGCAGCCAATTTAGCGGGGGGGTCTACGAGCAGTACTTC. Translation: CASSQFSGGVYEQYF.

The CDR3 sequence is CASSVGTGDGETQYF. As DNA, the CDR3 is TGTGCCAGCAGCGTTGGGACAGGGGATGGGGAGACCCAGTACTTC. The rearrangement uses TRBV9 and TRBJ2-5, with 10 bases matching TRBD1. J gave up 5 bases and V 2 bases, and 6 bases lay outside the gene matches. CDR1 and CDR2 (germline): SGDLS, YYNGEE. This CDR3 region has 15 residues.

The CDR3: CSVAGPLTGSMVGLEKLFF. The CDR3 DNA reads as TGCAGCGTTGCGGGCCCCCTAACAGGAAGTATGGTTGGTTTAGAAAAACTGTTTTTT. The rearrangement links TRBV29-1 to TRBJ1-4, with D possibly matching TRBD1 (5 bases). Germline loops: CDR1 SQVTM, CDR2 ANQGSEA. V lost 4 bases to trimming and J lost 8 bases, with 32 bases between them. The CDR3 totals 19 residues.